This T cell receptor (beta chain) was identified in a study of cytomegalovirus exposure and HLA in healthy donors. Broader study findings: About 87% or about 30% of the time was how often most TCR beta V segments were productive, according to an earlier analysis.

As for this clone: Its matching antigen is unknown.

The length of the CDR3 is 15 residues. Between the trimmed V and J ends, which lost 0 bases and 3 bases, there was a span of 12 bases. CDR1 and CDR2 from the germline V gene are SGDLS and YYNGEE. The study ran its PCR with 60 Vbeta and 13 Jbeta primers. Using immunoSEQ multiplex PCR, the repertoire was profiled, and TCRdb retains in-frame clones only, with some absent. The data contain about 150,000 clones, around 60% of them singletons. This clonotype was sampled from an older woman in good health and CMV-seropositive. The chain is built from TRBV9 and TRBJ1-2; D perhaps matches TRBD1 (6 bases). Sequencing was done on a sample of PBMCs. The CDR3 DNA follows: TGTGCCAGCAGCGTAGGATGGGGGCGAGACTATGGCTACACCTTC. Translated, it gives CASSVGWGRDYGYTF.